This TCR beta chain was recorded in a study of regulatory T cells in long-lasting Graves disease. The V gene end was trimmed by 3 bases and the J gene end by 2 bases; junction bases not matched to a gene: 8. The CDR3 sequence is 16 residues long. The germline V gene encodes CDR1 DFQATT and CDR2 SNEGSKA (reference sequence). Study outcomes and limitations: The sample size was small, and this may have reduced accuracy. Rather than thyroid tissue, only peripheral blood underwent study.

Combining iRepertoire HTBI primers with Arm-PCR of CDR3 regions, the authors built TCR beta libraries. Each CDR3 protein gets one entry after TCRdb re-called the multiplex PCR reads with MiXCR. The profile covers around 250,000 distinct CDR3 sequences, with 20% to 25% appearing a single time and roughly 14% taken by the ten largest. There are many counts of this clonotype. Antigen specificity is unknown. Time point indicated: newly diagnosed GD, antithyroid drugs for less than 3 months. From RNA extracted from PBMCs, the TCR library was made. A volume of roughly 9.9 milliliters of peripheral blood was collected in EDTA tubes.

The specimen was peripheral blood mononuclear cells (PBMCs), collected at new diagnosis, from a patient treated with antithyroid drugs. This chain connects TRBV20-1 to TRBJ2-5, with TRBD2 matching 11 bases. The sequence was obtained from a female donor with Graves disease. The CDR3 DNA is TGCAGTGCTAGGCCGGCTAGCGGGAGGACTCAAGAGACCCAGTACTTC. Its protein product is CSARPASGRTQETQYF.